One T cell receptor beta chain is described in this entry. Its antigen is undetermined. The CDR3 runs to 13 residues. CDR1 and CDR2 (germline): MDHEN, SYDVKM. V lost 3 bases and J lost 7; bases outside the gene matches: 3. Profiling relied on immunoSEQ multiplex PCR, and the TCRdb table lists in-frame clones only, not all of them. The data hold under 650,000 clones, with approximately 95% observed a single time. The source of the sample is a study of shared clonotypes between healthy human individuals. The study's findings and limits: Compared with memory subsets, naive subsets generally had larger estimated richness.

Sequences were obtained from naive CD4+ T cells sorted from blood. The subset denotes: CD45RA+ positively selected. This sequence was found in a woman under 40 in good health. The J gene is TRBJ1-2, the V gene TRBV28; 9 nucleotides align to TRBD1. CDR3 amino acids: CASSFGQGLGYTF. The CDR3 DNA sequence: TGTGCCAGCAGTTTTGGACAGGGGCTTGGCTACACCTTC.